The 20 T cell receptor beta chains in this list originate from one sample, sequenced in a study of blood T cell repertoires in COVID-19. TCRdb keeps only in-frame clones here, not all; method: immunoSEQ multiplex PCR. Counted here are over 400,000 clones, approximately 86% occurring once; the ten biggest clones make up approximately 8%. Source material: PBMCs or T cells enriched from blood (not recorded which). The receptors derive from a woman between 55 and 75 years old who had recovered from COVID-19.

The table lists this clone with a count of one. CDR3 bases: TGTGCCAGCACCCCCGGGGGGGGAGGCACAGATACGCAGTATTTT. This translates into CASTPGGGGTDTQYF. The rearrangement uses TRBV4-2 and TRBJ2-3; 8 bases fit TRBD2. CDR3 length: 15 amino acids. The germline gives CDR1 LGHNA, CDR2 YNFKEQ. J lost 1 base, V lost 7 bases, and 7 bases had no gene match.

The rearrangement links TRBV28 to TRBJ1-3; no clear D gene. This CDR3 is built from 13 residues. The V and J ends lost 10 bases and 4 bases respectively, with 14 bases between them. In germline, CDR1 is MDHEN, CDR2 SYDVKM. CDR3 DNA sequence: TGTGCCACCCAAACGCGAAGCGGAAACACCATATATTTT. As protein: CATQTRSGNTIYF.

V usage is TRBV2 and J usage is TRBJ1-4; maybe TRBD1 (6 bases). Trimming pared 2 bases from V and 16 bases from J, leaving 17 bases between. Germline V gene data show CDR1 as SNHLY and CDR2 as FYNNEI. This CDR3 comprises 13 residues. DNA for the CDR3: TGTGCCAGCAGTGAACAGGGGCGTTTGTCTAAGTTTTTT. Translated: CASSEQGRLSKFF. The full variable domain, rest sourced from reference TRBV2 and TRBJ1-4, is EPEVTQTPSHQVTQMGQEVILRCVPISNHLYFYWYRQILGQKVEFLVSFYNNEISEKSEIFDDQFSVERPDGSNFTLKIRSTKLEDSAMYFCASSEQGRLSKFFGSGTQLSVL.

V and J are TRBV11-2 and TRBJ1-5; D uncertain. The germline V gene encodes CDR1 SGHAT and CDR2 FQNNGV. The CDR3 consists of 12 residues. The V gene lost 5 bases and the J gene lost 9 bases, with 11 bases spanning the gap. The CDR3 DNA follows: TGTGCCAGCAGCCTGGAAGAGGGGCCCCAGCATTTT. Its translation: CASSLEEGPQHF.

The chain links TRBV3-1 (or the pseudogene TRBV3-2) to TRBJ1-4; D call uncertain. The V end was cut by 1 base, the J end by 8 bases, with 8 bases between. CDR1 is LGHDT, CDR2 YNNKEL, per germline (reference sequence). This CDR3 has 13 residues. The chain's CDR3 is CASSQAGSEKLFF. CDR3 coding DNA: TGTGCCAGCAGCCAAGCAGGCAGCGAAAAACTGTTTTTT.

The gene calls are TRBV27 and TRBJ1-2; TRBD1 matches at 10 bases. Germline V gene lookup returns CDR1 MNHEY and CDR2 SMNVEV (reference sequence). CDR3 size: 13 residues. V lost 4 bases to trimming and J lost 4 bases; unmatched junction nucleotides: 0. CDR3 DNA sequence: TGTGCCAGCAGTTGGGACAGGGGCTATGGCTACACCTTC. It yields the protein CASSWDRGYGYTF.

V and J are TRBV11-3 and TRBJ2-3; 11 bases fit TRBD1. Trimming at V came to 5 bases and at J to 4 bases, leaving 8 bases not matched to a gene. This CDR3 is 16 amino acids long. Germline V lookup: CDR1 SGHNT, CDR2 YENEEA. The CDR3 loop is CASSNGQGASADTQYF. CDR3 in DNA: TGTGCCAGCAGCAACGGACAGGGGGCCAGCGCAGATACGCAGTATTTT.

The J gene is TRBJ1-5, the V gene TRBV6-1; D is perhaps TRBD1 (5 bases). Looked up from germline, CDR1 is MNHNS and CDR2 is SASEGT. The germline V and J ends were trimmed by 2 bases and 2 bases, with 16 bases remaining between them. The CDR3 has 17 residues. DNA of the CDR3: TGTGCCAGCAGTGAACTGAGCGGGGCCACACGCAATCAGCCCCAGCATTTT. It codes for CASSELSGATRNQPQHF.

V is TRBV3-1 (or the pseudogene TRBV3-2) and J is TRBJ1-6, with D perhaps matching TRBD1 (5 bases). CDR1 and CDR2 (germline): LGHDT, YNNKEL (reference sequence). With 4 bases removed from V and 9 bases from J, the gap between germline ends came to 13 bases. This CDR3 comprises 14 residues. CDR3 amino acids: CASSLQGTGSPLHF. DNA for the CDR3: TGTGCCAGCAGCCTTCAGGGCACCGGTTCACCCCTCCACTTT.

This chain uses TRBV5-8 with TRBJ2-7; 8 positions agree with TRBD1. Trimming took 3 bases from V and 2 from J; bases not matched to a gene: 7. The CDR3 is 15 amino acids. Germline values: CDR1 SGHTS, CDR2 YDEGEE. This chain's CDR3 is CASSYPGQAAYEQYF. CDR3 nucleotide sequence: TGTGCCAGCAGCTACCCGGGACAGGCGGCCTACGAGCAGTACTTC.

The chain recombines TRBV10-1 with TRBJ2-7, with D possibly TRBD1 on 5 matching bases. V was clipped by 3 bases and J by 8 bases, with 14 bases between them. This CDR3 has 13 amino acids. The germline gives CDR1 WNHNN, CDR2 SYGVQD (reference sequence). CDR3: CASSEWGFGQQYF. In DNA, the CDR3 is TGCGCCAGCAGTGAATGGGGCTTCGGTCAGCAGTACTTC.

This sequence joins TRBV11-2 and TRBJ2-1, with D tentatively TRBD1 (6 bases). Germline lookup yields CDR1 SGHAT and CDR2 FQNNGV. This CDR3 comprises 16 residues. V was shortened by 0 bases and J by 5 bases, with 14 bases between the two germline ends. CDR3 nucleotides: TGTGCCAGCAGCTTAGATCTCAGGGGCTGGGACAATGAGCAGTTCTTC. Encoded protein: CASSLDLRGWDNEQFF.

The chain joins TRBV18 to TRBJ2-7, with D unclear. In germline, CDR1 is KGHSH, CDR2 LQKENI. The ends were cut back, 2 bases at V and 1 base at J, with 6 bases in the middle. This CDR3 region has 13 residues. The CDR3 nucleotides read TGTGCCAGCTCACCAGGGCCGTCCTACGAGCAGTACTTC. Translation: CASSPGPSYEQYF.

This rearrangement joins TRBV2 to TRBJ2-2, with 7 bases aligning to TRBD1. Germline V gives CDR1 SNHLY, CDR2 FYNNEI. This CDR3 comprises 15 residues. V shed 7 bases, J shed 4 bases, and the junction held 9 bases outside the gene matches. CDR3: CASTGRGPGTGELFF. CDR3 DNA: TGTGCCAGCACCGGAAGGGGGCCGGGCACCGGGGAGCTGTTTTTT.

The rearrangement joins TRBV30 to TRBJ2-2; TRBD2 is a possible D gene (6 bases). V lost 4 bases and J lost 7, with 10 bases in between. The CDR3 is made up of 12 amino acids. In germline, CDR1 is GTSNPN, CDR2 SVGIG (reference sequence). CDR3 amino acids: CAWTAGSGELFF. The CDR3 region has the DNA TGTGCCTGGACCGCGGGAAGCGGGGAGCTGTTTTTT. Using reference TRBV30 and TRBJ2-2 for the parts outside the CDR3, the full variable domain is SQTIHQWPATLVQPVGSPLSLECTVEGTSNPNLYWYRQAAGRGLQLLFYSVGIGQISSEVPQNLSASRPQDRQFILSSKKLLLSDSGFYLCAWTAGSGELFFGEGSRLTVL.

This sequence joins TRBV18 and TRBJ2-1, with TRBD1 as a possible D gene (6 bases). The CDR3 spans 15 residues. V was trimmed by 2 bases and J by 4 bases, leaving 12 bases between them. Per the germline V gene, CDR1 is KGHSH and CDR2 is LQKENI. The CDR3 DNA follows: TGTGCCAGCTCACCAGGGGGCTCGAGATACAATGAGCAGTTCTTC. Protein product: CASSPGGSRYNEQFF.

The chain uses TRBV2 and TRBJ1-6; TRBD1 agrees at 7 bases. From germline, CDR1 is SNHLY and CDR2 FYNNEI. The ends lost 2 bases at V and 1 base at J; junction bases unmatched: 20. The length of the CDR3 is 22 residues. CDR3 loop: CASSEPSPLGGGGRSYNSPLHF. The CDR3 DNA follows: TGTGCCAGCAGTGAACCCTCCCCCCTAGGGGGCGGCGGGAGGTCCTATAATTCACCCCTCCACTTT. Filled out from reference TRBV2 and TRBJ1-6, the complete variable domain reads EPEVTQTPSHQVTQMGQEVILRCVPISNHLYFYWYRQILGQKVEFLVSFYNNEISEKSEIFDDQFSVERPDGSNFTLKIRSTKLEDSAMYFCASSEPSPLGGGGRSYNSPLHFGNGTRLTVT.

The chain employs TRBV24-1 and TRBJ2-1; the match to TRBD1 covers 7 bases. The CDR3 length is 15 residues. Losses at the gene ends were 3 bases for V and 2 bases for J; bases not matched to a gene: 3. The germline V gene has CDR1 KGHDR and CDR2 SFDVKD. CDR3 loop: CATSDTGTAYNEQFF. The DNA of the CDR3 is TGTGCCACCAGTGATACCGGGACAGCCTACAATGAGCAGTTCTTC.

The genes are TRBV9 and TRBJ2-2; TRBD1 aligns across 10 bases. V shed 1 base and J 0 bases; nucleotides not matched to a gene: 3. The CDR3 has 17 amino acids. CDR1 SGDLS and CDR2 YYNGEE come from the germline V gene. In nucleotides, the CDR3 is TGTGCCAGCAGCGTACCGACAGGGGGCGCGAACACCGGGGAGCTGTTTTTT. It encodes CASSVPTGGANTGELFF.

The chain is built from TRBV4-1 and TRBJ1-2; D may be TRBD1 (5 bases). The V end was cut by 2 bases, the J end by 3 bases, with 13 bases between. Germline CDR1 is MGHRA and CDR2 is YSYEKL. The CDR3 runs 15 residues. In nucleotides, the CDR3 is TGCGCCAGCAGCCAACGTACGGGGGGGGACTATGGCTACACCTTC. Translating gives CASSQRTGGDYGYTF.